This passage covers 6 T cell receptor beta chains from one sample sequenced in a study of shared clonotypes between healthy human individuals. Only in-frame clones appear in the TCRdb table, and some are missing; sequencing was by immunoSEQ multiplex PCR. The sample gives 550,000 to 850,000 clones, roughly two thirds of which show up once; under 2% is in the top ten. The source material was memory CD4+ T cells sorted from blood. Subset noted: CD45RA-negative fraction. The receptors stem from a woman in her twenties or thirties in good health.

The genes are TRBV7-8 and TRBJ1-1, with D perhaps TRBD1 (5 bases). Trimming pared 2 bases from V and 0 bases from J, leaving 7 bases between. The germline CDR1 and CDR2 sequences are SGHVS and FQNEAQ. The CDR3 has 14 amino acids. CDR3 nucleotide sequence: TGTGCCAGCAGCTTACTGGGGCTGAACACTGAAGCTTTCTTT. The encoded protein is CASSLLGLNTEAFF.

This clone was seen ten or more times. CDR3 nucleotide sequence: TGTGCCAGCAGCCCACAACAGGGTCATGGCTACACCTTC. This sequence encodes CASSPQQGHGYTF. The chain uses TRBV11-2 and TRBJ1-2; possible D gene TRBD1, 6 bases. The germline V and J ends were trimmed by 5 bases and 6 bases, with 13 bases remaining between them. Looked up from germline, CDR1 is SGHAT and CDR2 is FQNNGV. This CDR3 has 13 amino acids.

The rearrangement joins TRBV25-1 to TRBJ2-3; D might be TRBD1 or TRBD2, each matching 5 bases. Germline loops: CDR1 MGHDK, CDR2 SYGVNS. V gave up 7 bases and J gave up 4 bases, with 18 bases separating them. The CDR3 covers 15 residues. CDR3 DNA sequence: TGTGCCAGCACCTCAGGGACCCCAGGTCCAGATACGCAGTATTTT. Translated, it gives CASTSGTPGPDTQYF.

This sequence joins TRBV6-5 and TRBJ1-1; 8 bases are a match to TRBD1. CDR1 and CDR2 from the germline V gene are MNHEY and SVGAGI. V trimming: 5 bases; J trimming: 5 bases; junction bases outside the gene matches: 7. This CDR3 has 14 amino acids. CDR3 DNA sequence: TGTGCCAGCAGTCCGGAGACAGGGGTAACTGAAGCTTTCTTT. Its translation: CASSPETGVTEAFF.

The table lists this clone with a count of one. The CDR3 bases are TGTGCCAGCAGTTACGACAGGGCATACGAGCAGTACTTC. Its translation is CASSYDRAYEQYF. This chain joins TRBV6-6 and TRBJ2-7; 7 bases align to TRBD1. This CDR3 is 13 amino acids long. J gave up 4 bases and V 2 bases, and 2 bases lay outside the gene matches. CDR1 is MNHNY, CDR2 SVGAGI, per germline (reference sequence).

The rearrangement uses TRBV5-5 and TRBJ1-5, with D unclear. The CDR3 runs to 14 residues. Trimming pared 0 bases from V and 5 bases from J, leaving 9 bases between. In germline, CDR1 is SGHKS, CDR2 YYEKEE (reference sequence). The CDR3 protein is CASSLVSGDQPQHF. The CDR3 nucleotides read TGTGCCAGCAGCTTGGTTTCAGGAGATCAGCCCCAGCATTTT.